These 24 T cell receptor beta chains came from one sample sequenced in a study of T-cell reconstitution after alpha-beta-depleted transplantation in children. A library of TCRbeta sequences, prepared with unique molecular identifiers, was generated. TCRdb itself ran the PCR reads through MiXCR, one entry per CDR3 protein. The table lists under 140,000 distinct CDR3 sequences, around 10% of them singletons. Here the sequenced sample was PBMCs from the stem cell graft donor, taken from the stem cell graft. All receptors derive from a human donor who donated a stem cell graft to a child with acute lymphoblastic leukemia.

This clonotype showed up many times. CDR3 residues: CASSWGQTYEQYF. In DNA, the CDR3 is TGTGCCAGCAGCTGGGGACAGACCTACGAGCAGTACTTC. V is TRBV27 and J is TRBJ2-7; TRBD1 agrees at 7 bases. The CDR3 is 13 amino acids. CDR1 is MNHEY and CDR2 is SMNVEV in the germline V gene (reference sequence). V shed 6 bases and J 2 bases; nucleotides not matched to a gene: 4.

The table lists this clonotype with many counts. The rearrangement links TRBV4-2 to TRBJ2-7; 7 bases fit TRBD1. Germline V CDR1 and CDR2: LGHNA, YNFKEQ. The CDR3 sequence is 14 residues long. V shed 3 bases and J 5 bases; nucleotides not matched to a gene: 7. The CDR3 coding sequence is TGTGCCAGCAGCCAGGCAACAGGGGCCCACGAGCAGTACTTC. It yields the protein CASSQATGAHEQYF.

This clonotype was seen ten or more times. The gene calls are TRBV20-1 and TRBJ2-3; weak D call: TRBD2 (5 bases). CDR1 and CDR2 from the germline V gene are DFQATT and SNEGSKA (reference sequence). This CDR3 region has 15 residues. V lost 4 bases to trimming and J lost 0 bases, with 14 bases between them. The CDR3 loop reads CSANLQRYSTDTQYF. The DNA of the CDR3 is TGCAGTGCTAATCTCCAGCGGTATAGCACAGATACGCAGTATTTT.

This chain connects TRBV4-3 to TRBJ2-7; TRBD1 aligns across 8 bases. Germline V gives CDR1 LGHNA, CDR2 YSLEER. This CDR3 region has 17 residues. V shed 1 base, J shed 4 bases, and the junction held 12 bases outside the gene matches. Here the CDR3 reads CASSQVNGNRGTYEQYF. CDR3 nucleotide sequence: TGCGCCAGCAGCCAAGTAAACGGGAACAGGGGGACTTACGAGCAGTACTTC.

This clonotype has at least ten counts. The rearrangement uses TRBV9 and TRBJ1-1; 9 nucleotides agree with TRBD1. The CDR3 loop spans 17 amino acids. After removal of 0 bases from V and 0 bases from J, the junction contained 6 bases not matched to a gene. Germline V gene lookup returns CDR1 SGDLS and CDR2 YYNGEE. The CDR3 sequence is CASSVVDGTGMNTEAFF. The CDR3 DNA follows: TGTGCCAGCAGCGTAGTTGACGGGACAGGGATGAACACTGAAGCTTTCTTT.

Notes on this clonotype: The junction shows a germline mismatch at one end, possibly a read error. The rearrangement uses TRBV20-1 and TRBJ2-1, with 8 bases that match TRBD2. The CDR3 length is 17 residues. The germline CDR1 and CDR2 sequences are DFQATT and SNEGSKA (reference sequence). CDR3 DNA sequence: TGCTGTGCTAGAGGGAGAAACCTAGCGGGCGGATCTGGTGAGCAGTTCTTC. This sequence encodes CCARGRNLAGGSGEQFF.

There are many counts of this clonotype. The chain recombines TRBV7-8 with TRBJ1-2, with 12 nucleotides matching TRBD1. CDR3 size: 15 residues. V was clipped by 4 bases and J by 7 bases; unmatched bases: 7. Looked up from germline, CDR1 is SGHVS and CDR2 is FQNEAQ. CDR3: CASSWGGTGGTGYTF. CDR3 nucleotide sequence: TGTGCCAGCAGCTGGGGGGGGACAGGGGGCACTGGCTACACCTTC.

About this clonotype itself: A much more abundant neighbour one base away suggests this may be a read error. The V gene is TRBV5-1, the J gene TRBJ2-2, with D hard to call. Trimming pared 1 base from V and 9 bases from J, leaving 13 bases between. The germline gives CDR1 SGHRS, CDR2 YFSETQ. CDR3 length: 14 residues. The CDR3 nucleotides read TGCGCCAGCAGCTTGAAACCGGGCCCCCGGGAGCTGTTTTTT. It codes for CASSLKPGPRELFF.

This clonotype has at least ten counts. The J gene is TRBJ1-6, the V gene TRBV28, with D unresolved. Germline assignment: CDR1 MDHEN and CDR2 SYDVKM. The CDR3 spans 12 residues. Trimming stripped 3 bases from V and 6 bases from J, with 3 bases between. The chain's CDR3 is CASSFLNSPLHF. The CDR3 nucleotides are TGTGCCAGCAGTTTCCTTAATTCACCCCTCCACTTT.

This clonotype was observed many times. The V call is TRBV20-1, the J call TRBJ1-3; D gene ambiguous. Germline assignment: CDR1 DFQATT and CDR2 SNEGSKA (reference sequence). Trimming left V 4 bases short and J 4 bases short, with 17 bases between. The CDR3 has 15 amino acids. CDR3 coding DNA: TGCAGTGCTATCCCGAAAAGACTAAGGGGAAACACCATATATTTT. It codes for CSAIPKRLRGNTIYF.

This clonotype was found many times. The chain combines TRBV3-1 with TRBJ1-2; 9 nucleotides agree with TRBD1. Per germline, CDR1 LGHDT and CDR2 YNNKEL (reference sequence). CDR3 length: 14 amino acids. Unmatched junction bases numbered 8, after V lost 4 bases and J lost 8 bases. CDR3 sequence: CASSPGQGNRGYTF. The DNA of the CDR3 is TGTGCCAGCAGCCCGGGACAGGGAAATAGAGGCTACACCTTC.

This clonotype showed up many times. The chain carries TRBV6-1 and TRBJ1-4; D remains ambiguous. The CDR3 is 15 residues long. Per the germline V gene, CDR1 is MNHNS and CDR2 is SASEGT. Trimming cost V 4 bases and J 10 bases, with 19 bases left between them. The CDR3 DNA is TGTGCCAGCAGTGCCCGGGAGACCCCGATCGGAAAACTGTTTTTT. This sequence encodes CASSARETPIGKLFF.

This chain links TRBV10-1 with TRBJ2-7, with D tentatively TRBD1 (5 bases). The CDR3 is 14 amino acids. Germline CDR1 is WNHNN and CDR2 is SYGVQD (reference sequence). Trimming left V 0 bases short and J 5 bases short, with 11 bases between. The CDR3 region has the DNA TGCGCCAGCAGTGAGTCAAGGACATTCGACGAGCAGTACTTC. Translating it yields CASSESRTFDEQYF.

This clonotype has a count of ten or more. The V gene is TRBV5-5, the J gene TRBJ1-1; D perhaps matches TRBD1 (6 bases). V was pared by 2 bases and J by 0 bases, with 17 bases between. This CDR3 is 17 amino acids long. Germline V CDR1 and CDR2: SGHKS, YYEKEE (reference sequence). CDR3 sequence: CASSFIPTGLLNTEAFF. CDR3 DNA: TGTGCCAGCAGCTTTATACCGACAGGCCTTTTGAACACTGAAGCTTTCTTT. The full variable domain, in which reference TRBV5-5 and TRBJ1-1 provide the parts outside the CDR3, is DAGVTQSPTHLIKTRGQQVTLRCSPISGHKSVSWYQQVLGQGPQFIFQYYEKEERGRGNFPDRFSARQFPNYSSELNVNALLLGDSALYLCASSFIPTGLLNTEAFFGQGTRLTVV.

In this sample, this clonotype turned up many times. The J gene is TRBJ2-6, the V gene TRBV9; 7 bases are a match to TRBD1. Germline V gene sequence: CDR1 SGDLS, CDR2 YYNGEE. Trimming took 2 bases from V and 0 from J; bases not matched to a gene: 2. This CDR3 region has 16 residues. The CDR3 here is CASSVDRRSGANVLTF. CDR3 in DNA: TGTGCCAGCAGCGTGGACAGGCGCTCTGGGGCCAACGTCCTGACTTTC. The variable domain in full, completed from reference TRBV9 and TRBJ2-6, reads DSGVTQTPKHLITATGQRVTLRCSPRSGDLSVYWYQQSLDQGLQFLIQYYNGEERAKGNILERFSAQQFPDLHSELNLSSLELGDSALYFCASSVDRRSGANVLTFGAGSRLTVL.

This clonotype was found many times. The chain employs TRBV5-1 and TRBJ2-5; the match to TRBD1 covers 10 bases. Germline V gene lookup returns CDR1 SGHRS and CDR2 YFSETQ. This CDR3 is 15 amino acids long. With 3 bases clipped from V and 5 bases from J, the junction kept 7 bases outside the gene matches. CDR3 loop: CASSSRTGGLETQYF. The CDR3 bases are TGCGCCAGCAGCTCCCGGACAGGGGGATTGGAGACCCAGTACTTC.

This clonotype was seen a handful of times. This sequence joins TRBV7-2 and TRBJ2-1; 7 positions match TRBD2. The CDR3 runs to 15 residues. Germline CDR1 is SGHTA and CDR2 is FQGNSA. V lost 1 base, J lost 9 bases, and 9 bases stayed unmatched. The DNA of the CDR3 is TGTGCCAGCAGCTTAGGAGGACTAGAGTATGGTGAGCAGTTCTTC. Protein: CASSLGGLEYGEQFF.

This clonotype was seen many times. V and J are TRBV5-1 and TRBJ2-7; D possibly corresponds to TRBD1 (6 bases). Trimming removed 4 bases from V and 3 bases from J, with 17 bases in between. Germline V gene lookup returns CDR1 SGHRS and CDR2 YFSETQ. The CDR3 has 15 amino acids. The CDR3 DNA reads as TGCGCCAGCAGCCCCCGGTCAGGGGATCTCTACGAGCAGTACTTC. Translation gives CASSPRSGDLYEQYF.

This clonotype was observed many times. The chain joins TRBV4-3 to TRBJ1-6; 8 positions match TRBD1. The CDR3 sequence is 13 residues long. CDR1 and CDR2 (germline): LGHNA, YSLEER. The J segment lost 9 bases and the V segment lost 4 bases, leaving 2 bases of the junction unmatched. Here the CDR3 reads CASSRRGLSPLHF. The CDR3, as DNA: TGCGCCAGCAGCCGCAGGGGGCTTTCACCCCTCCACTTT.

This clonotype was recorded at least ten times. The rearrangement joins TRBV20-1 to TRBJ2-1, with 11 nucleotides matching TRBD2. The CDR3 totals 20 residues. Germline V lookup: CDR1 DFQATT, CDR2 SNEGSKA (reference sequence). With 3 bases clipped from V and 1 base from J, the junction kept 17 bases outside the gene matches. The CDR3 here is CSARVRSLKTSGRSYNEQFF. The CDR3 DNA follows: TGCAGTGCTAGGGTCAGGTCCCTCAAAACTAGCGGGAGATCCTACAATGAGCAGTTCTTC.

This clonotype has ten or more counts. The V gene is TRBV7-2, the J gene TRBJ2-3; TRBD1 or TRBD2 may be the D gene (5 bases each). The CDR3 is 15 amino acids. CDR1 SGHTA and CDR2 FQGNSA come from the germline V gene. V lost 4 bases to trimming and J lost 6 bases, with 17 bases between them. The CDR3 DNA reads TGTGCCAGCAGCTCTCCCGGGACCGCGGGCGATACGCAGTATTTT. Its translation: CASSSPGTAGDTQYF.

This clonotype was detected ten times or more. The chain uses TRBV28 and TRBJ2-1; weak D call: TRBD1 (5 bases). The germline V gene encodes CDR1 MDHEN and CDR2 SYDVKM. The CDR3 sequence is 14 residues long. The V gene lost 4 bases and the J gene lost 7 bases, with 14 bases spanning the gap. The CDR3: CASSYDSLLNEQFF. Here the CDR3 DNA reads TGTGCCAGCAGTTATGACAGCCTCTTAAATGAGCAGTTCTTC.

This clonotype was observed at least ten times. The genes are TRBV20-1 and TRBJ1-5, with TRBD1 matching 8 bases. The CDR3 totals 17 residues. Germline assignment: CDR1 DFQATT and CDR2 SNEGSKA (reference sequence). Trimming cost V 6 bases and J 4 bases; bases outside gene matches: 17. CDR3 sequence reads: CSALAALNRGGNQPQHF. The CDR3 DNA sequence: TGCAGTGCCCTCGCGGCGTTAAACAGGGGGGGGAATCAGCCCCAGCATTTT.

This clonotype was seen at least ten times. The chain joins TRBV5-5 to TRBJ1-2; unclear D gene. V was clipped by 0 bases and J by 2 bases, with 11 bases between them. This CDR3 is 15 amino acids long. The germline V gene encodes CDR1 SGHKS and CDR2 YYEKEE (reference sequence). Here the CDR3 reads CASSLEGNPNYGYTF. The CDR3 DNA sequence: TGTGCCAGCAGCTTGGAGGGTAACCCGAACTATGGCTACACCTTC.